This entry lists 21 T cell receptor beta chains sequenced from one sample in a study of OX40 agonist ivuxolimab in advanced cancers. Profiled with immunoSEQ multiplex PCR; TCRdb holds only in-frame clones, not every one. The table records over 40,000 clones, more than 70% of them present only once. The sequencing here drew on CD4+ or CD8+ T cells sorted from blood, taken in a trial of the OX40 agonist ivuxolimab. These receptors were obtained from an adult with an advanced solid tumor such as melanoma, head and neck, liver or kidney cancer.

The V and J genes are TRBV7-2 and TRBJ2-3, with a tentative D call TRBD1 (5 bases). Trimming cost V 8 bases and J 0 bases, with 15 bases left between them. Germline V gene lookup returns CDR1 SGHTA and CDR2 FQGNSA. The CDR3 is made up of 15 amino acids. The CDR3: CASQGLRSSTDTQYF. As DNA, the CDR3 is TGTGCCAGCCAGGGCCTCCGGTCTAGCACAGATACGCAGTATTTT.

A few counts support this clone. The J gene is TRBJ2-1, the V gene TRBV6-6; no clear D gene. V shed 0 bases and J shed 5 bases, with 11 bases lying between them. The CDR3 sequence is 15 residues long. Germline loops: CDR1 MNHNY, CDR2 SVGAGI (reference sequence). CDR3 sequence reads: CASSYSMSAHNEQFF. CDR3 in DNA: TGTGCCAGCAGTTACTCGATGTCTGCCCACAATGAGCAGTTCTTC.

V gene TRBV10-1 combines with J gene TRBJ1-1; TRBD1 might be the D (5 bases). CDR3 length: 13 amino acids. V gave up 7 bases and J gave up 2 bases, with 11 bases separating them. Germline V CDR1 and CDR2: WNHNN, SYGVQD (reference sequence). CDR3 DNA: TGCGCCAGCAAGCAGGGCATTAACACTGAAGCTTTCTTT. Amino acids: CASKQGINTEAFF.

This chain uses TRBV29-1 with TRBJ1-1, with TRBD1 identical over 9 bases. There are 11 residues in the CDR3. Looked up from germline, CDR1 is SQVTM and CDR2 is ANQGSEA. Trimming took 7 bases from V and 13 from J; bases not matched to a gene: 10. The CDR3 DNA is TGCAGCGCAACCAGGGACAGGGAATTTTTCTTT. Encoded protein: CSATRDREFFF.

This rearrangement joins TRBV5-1 to TRBJ1-1, with D possibly being TRBD1 (5 bases). V gave up 5 bases and J gave up 6 bases, with 11 bases separating them. The V gene's germline CDR1 is SGHRS and CDR2 YFSETQ. This CDR3 contains 12 residues. The CDR3 DNA is TGCGCCAGCAGTAGAGGGACCGCTGAAGCTTTCTTT. Its protein product is CASSRGTAEAFF.

This clone occurred a few times. The chain combines TRBV6-5 with TRBJ1-1; the D gene is possibly TRBD1 (5 bases). CDR3 length: 15 amino acids. The V end was cut by 7 bases, the J end by 10 bases, with 25 bases between. CDR1 and CDR2 (germline): MNHEY, SVGAGI. The CDR3 DNA sequence: TGTGCCAGCACCGGATGGGCGTTGGGGACGAGCGGAGCTTTCTTT. Translation: CASTGWALGTSGAFF.

The rearrangement links TRBV27 to TRBJ1-1; 7 bases align to TRBD1. The V gene end was trimmed by 6 bases and the J gene end by 5 bases; junction bases not matched to a gene: 9. In germline, CDR1 is MNHEY, CDR2 SMNVEV (reference sequence). This CDR3 is built from 14 residues. CDR3 DNA sequence: TGTGCCAGCAGACTACAGGGGAAGGAAACTGAAGCTTTCTTT. It yields the protein CASRLQGKETEAFF.

The V call is TRBV19, the J call TRBJ1-2; perhaps TRBD1 as D (6 bases). Germline CDR1 and CDR2: LNHDA and SQIVND (reference sequence). The ends were cut back, 6 bases at V and 3 bases at J, with 17 bases in the middle. The CDR3 loop spans 15 amino acids. CDR3 residues: CASSKSIGGDYGYTF. For the CDR3, the DNA is TGTGCCAGTAGCAAATCCATAGGGGGTGACTATGGCTACACCTTC.

This rearrangement joins TRBV29-1 to TRBJ2-4, with TRBD1 identical over 10 bases. The CDR3 extends over 12 amino acids. V lost 8 bases and J lost 7; bases outside the gene matches: 5. From germline, CDR1 is SQVTM and CDR2 ANQGSEA. CDR3 amino acids: CSTRQGANIQYF. The CDR3 DNA follows: TGCAGCACCCGACAGGGGGCGAACATTCAGTACTTC.

The table lists this clone with a count of one. V gene TRBV19 combines with J gene TRBJ2-1; D not resolved. Trimming shortened V by 3 bases and J by 8 bases, and 11 bases separated the two germline ends. In germline, CDR1 is LNHDA, CDR2 SQIVND (reference sequence). CDR3 length: 13 amino acids. The CDR3 nucleotides read TGTGCCAGTAGTATTAGTGAAGCCTATGAGCAGTTCTTC. Residues: CASSISEAYEQFF.

V usage is TRBV7-2 and J usage is TRBJ2-7; D is uncertain. V lost 2 bases, J lost 6 bases, and 14 bases lay in between. The CDR3 has 14 amino acids. Germline lookup yields CDR1 SGHTA and CDR2 FQGNSA. The CDR3 region is CASSLRPALGEQYF. CDR3 coding DNA: TGTGCCAGCAGCTTACGGCCCGCCCTGGGCGAGCAGTACTTC.

This clone was detected a few times. The genes are TRBV18 and TRBJ1-4; TRBD1 matches 7 bases. The length of the CDR3 is 15 residues. CDR1 is KGHSH, CDR2 LQKENI, per germline. Losses at the gene ends were 5 bases for V and 5 bases for J; bases not matched to a gene: 8. The CDR3 nucleotides read TGTGCCAGCTCAGCGGACCAAGGGGGCAATGAAAAACTGTTTTTT. Protein product: CASSADQGGNEKLFF.

This clone was recorded once. The junction does not match germline at one end; this may be a read error. V and J are TRBV5-1 and TRBJ2-7; TRBD2 matches at 7 bases. Germline assignment: CDR1 SGHRS and CDR2 YFSETQ. CDR3 length equals 16 residues. CDR3 nucleotide sequence: TGCGCCAGCAGCACGGATCTAACTAGCGCGGGCCTGGGTTTGTCCTTC. This gives the protein CASSTDLTSAGLGLSF.

V usage is TRBV9 and J usage is TRBJ2-7; D perhaps matches TRBD2 (5 bases). The CDR3 sequence is 14 residues long. V lost 0 bases to trimming and J lost 6 bases, with 13 bases between them. Germline values: CDR1 SGDLS, CDR2 YYNGEE. CDR3 sequence (DNA): TGTGCCAGCAGCGTAGGGGCACGGGGAATCGAGCAGTACTTC. Protein: CASSVGARGIEQYF.

The chain carries TRBV10-1 and TRBJ2-1; D may be TRBD1 (5 bases). CDR1 is WNHNN and CDR2 is SYGVQD in the germline V gene (reference sequence). V was pared by 6 bases and J by 10 bases, with 16 bases between. The CDR3 has 13 residues. CDR3 in DNA: TGCGCCAGCAGCGCACTCGGAAGGGGCGAGCAGTTCTTC. The encoded protein is CASSALGRGEQFF.

Turning to this clone: This may be a read error: a much more frequent sequence differs by one nucleotide. V is TRBV4-1 and J is TRBJ1-1; D is uncertain. This CDR3 contains 15 residues. Germline CDR1 is MGHRA and CDR2 is YSYEKL. DNA for the CDR3: TGCGCCAGCAGCCAAGATTTCGTTTTGGGCACTGGAGCTTTCTTT. Amino acids: CASSQDFVLGTGAFF.

The V call is TRBV5-1, the J call TRBJ2-2; 11 bases align to TRBD1. The germline gives CDR1 SGHRS, CDR2 YFSETQ. Trimming removed 2 bases from V and 0 bases from J; junction bases left unmatched: 6. CDR3 length: 18 residues. The CDR3 DNA sequence: TGCGCCAGCAGCTTCCGGGACAGGGGGGGCCCGAACACCGGGGAGCTGTTTTTT. As protein: CASSFRDRGGPNTGELFF.

The V call is TRBV6-5, the J call TRBJ2-2; possibly TRBD2 for D (5 bases). Germline V CDR1 and CDR2: MNHEY, SVGAGI. This CDR3 comprises 12 residues. Trimming took off 6 bases at V and 5 bases at J, with 7 bases between the two ends. The CDR3 sequence: CASSRTTGELFF. The CDR3 DNA reads TGTGCCAGCAGCAGGACTACCGGGGAGCTGTTTTTT.

The J gene is TRBJ1-2, the V gene TRBV25-1; TRBD1 matches 8 bases. J was trimmed by 7 bases and V by 7 bases; bases with no gene match: 11. The germline CDR1 and CDR2 sequences are MGHDK and SYGVNS. CDR3 length equals 14 residues. CDR3 nucleotide sequence: TGTGCCAGCACGGCATCCGACAGGGGCGGTGGCTACACCTTC. Protein product: CASTASDRGGGYTF.

This clone was counted between two and nine times. The V and J genes are TRBV9 and TRBJ2-5; no clear D gene. Trimming removed 0 bases at V and 4 bases at J, with 13 bases between. Germline V CDR1 and CDR2: SGDLS, YYNGEE. The CDR3 has 15 residues. CDR3 DNA sequence: TGTGCCAGCAGCGTAGCGGCCTCGAAGGGAGAGACCCAGTACTTC. Residues: CASSVAASKGETQYF.

This chain links TRBV29-1 with TRBJ2-3; TRBD2 agrees at 13 bases. CDR3 size: 14 residues. Germline-derived CDR1 and CDR2 are SQVTM and ANQGSEA. Germline trimming cut 6 bases from V and 1 base from J; bases unmatched to any gene: 1. The CDR3 spells CSVGLAGGTDTQYF. In DNA form, the CDR3 reads TGCAGCGTCGGACTAGCGGGAGGCACAGATACGCAGTATTTT.